These 15 T cell receptor beta chains originate from one sample sequenced in a study of blood T cell repertoires in COVID-19. Measured with immunoSEQ multiplex PCR; TCRdb has only the in-frame clones, and not every one. The data contain under 85,000 clones, roughly 90% of them singletons. Sequencing was carried out using peripheral blood. The receptors come from a man in his 70s with acute or convalescent COVID-19.

V gene TRBV2 combines with J gene TRBJ2-3; D is possibly TRBD1 (6 bases). The CDR3 length is 15 residues. The V end lost 7 bases, the J end lost 4 bases, and 18 bases lay between the germline ends. Per the germline V gene, CDR1 is SNHLY and CDR2 is FYNNEI. The CDR3 here is CASKKDQGGADTQYF. The CDR3, as DNA: TGTGCCAGCAAGAAAGACCAAGGGGGTGCAGATACGCAGTATTTT.

This sequence joins TRBV6-2 or TRBV6-3 and TRBJ1-6; the match to TRBD1 covers 10 bases. The CDR3 is made up of 15 amino acids. With 5 bases clipped from V and 7 bases from J, the junction kept 5 bases outside the gene matches. Germline lookup yields CDR1 MNHEY and CDR2 SVGEGT. As DNA, the CDR3 is TGTGCCAGCAGTAGCCAGGGACAGGGGAATTCACCCCTCCACTTT. Protein: CASSSQGQGNSPLHF.

The chain recombines TRBV11-2 with TRBJ2-5, with 9 bases fitting TRBD1. CDR3 size: 16 residues. The ends lost 5 bases at V and 0 bases at J; junction bases unmatched: 7. Germline CDR1 and CDR2: SGHAT and FQNNGV. The CDR3 is CASSEGTGKNQETQYF. The CDR3, as DNA: TGTGCCAGCAGCGAAGGGACAGGGAAAAACCAAGAGACCCAGTACTTC. Based on the CDR3 plus reference TRBV11-2 and TRBJ2-5, the full variable domain is EAGVAQSPRYKIIEKRQSVAFWCNPISGHATLYWYQQILGQGPKLLIQFQNNGVVDDSQLPKDRFSAERLKGVDSTLKIQPAKLEDSAVYLCASSEGTGKNQETQYFGPGTRLLVL.

The rearrangement links TRBV25-1 to TRBJ2-1, with 12 bases fitting TRBD2. This CDR3 is built from 15 residues. From germline, CDR1 is MGHDK and CDR2 SYGVNS. V gave up 5 bases and J gave up 4 bases; unmatched junction bases: 3. Written as DNA, the CDR3 is TGTGCCAGCAGTCCTAGCGGGGGGGGTTACAATGAGCAGTTCTTC. Translated: CASSPSGGGYNEQFF.

In its sample, this clone was seen once. V and J are TRBV7-8 and TRBJ2-7; D gene ambiguous. The CDR3 totals 13 residues. The V and J ends lost 1 base and 2 bases respectively, with 6 bases between them. Looked up from germline, CDR1 is SGHVS and CDR2 is FQNEAQ. CDR3 DNA sequence: TGTGCCAGCAGCTTAGAACAGCCCTACGAGCAGTACTTC. Translated, it gives CASSLEQPYEQYF. Looking up the rest from reference TRBV7-8 and TRBJ2-7 gives the full variable domain: GAGVSQSPRYKVAKRGQDVALRCDPISGHVSLFWYQQALGQGPEFLTYFQNEAQLDKSGLPSDRFFAERPEGSVSTLKIQRTQQEDSAVYLCASSLEQPYEQYFGPGTRLTVT.

The rearrangement links TRBV29-1 to TRBJ1-4, with 8 bases aligning to TRBD1. From germline, CDR1 is SQVTM and CDR2 ANQGSEA. The V gene end was trimmed by 7 bases and the J gene end by 3 bases; junction bases not matched to a gene: 4. This CDR3 contains 13 residues. For the CDR3, the DNA is TGCAGCGGTGGACAGGGCTCTAATGAAAAACTGTTTTTT. This sequence encodes CSGGQGSNEKLFF.

This clone was seen repeatedly, ten times or more. The rearrangement joins TRBV29-1 to TRBJ2-7; TRBD2 matches at 7 bases. The CDR3 spans 13 residues. Looked up from germline, CDR1 is SQVTM and CDR2 is ANQGSEA. Trimming cost V 4 bases and J 6 bases; bases outside gene matches: 9. The CDR3 DNA sequence: TGCAGCGTTGTGGGGGGGAAGGGAGGCGAGCAGTACTTC. Amino acid sequence: CSVVGGKGGEQYF.

This chain links TRBV19 with TRBJ2-3; 14 positions match TRBD2. V trimming: 6 bases; J trimming: 7 bases; junction bases outside the gene matches: 12. This CDR3 has 17 amino acids. Germline loops: CDR1 LNHDA, CDR2 SQIVND (reference sequence). The chain's CDR3 is CASRRSGTSGGRNTQYF. The CDR3 coding sequence is TGTGCCAGTAGGAGATCCGGGACTAGCGGGGGTAGAAATACGCAGTATTTT.

The rearrangement joins TRBV6-5 to TRBJ1-4; the D gene is possibly TRBD1 (6 bases). Germline V lookup: CDR1 MNHEY, CDR2 SVGAGI. The CDR3 has 15 amino acids. V was trimmed by 6 bases and J by 0 bases, leaving 11 bases between them. The CDR3 nucleotides read TGTGCCAGCAGGGTAACAGGGACAACTAATGAAAAACTGTTTTTT. Protein sequence: CASRVTGTTNEKLFF.

The rearrangement joins TRBV29-1 to TRBJ2-7; the match to TRBD1 covers 7 bases. After removal of 6 bases from V and 3 bases from J, the junction contained 2 bases not matched to a gene. Germline V gives CDR1 SQVTM, CDR2 ANQGSEA. The CDR3 has 11 residues. The CDR3 coding sequence is TGCAGCGTGCGGACAGGCTACGAGCAGTACTTC. This encodes CSVRTGYEQYF.

This chain joins TRBV19 and TRBJ2-2; D gene uncertain. Per germline, CDR1 LNHDA and CDR2 SQIVND (reference sequence). This CDR3 comprises 16 residues. Trimming took off 6 bases at V and 2 bases at J, with 16 bases between the two ends. The chain's CDR3 is CASRGSPEANTGELFF. The CDR3 DNA reads as TGTGCCAGTAGGGGTAGCCCAGAGGCCAACACCGGGGAGCTGTTTTTT.

The chain is built from TRBV27 and TRBJ1-6; TRBD1 matches at 7 bases. Germline V CDR1 and CDR2: MNHEY, SMNVEV (reference sequence). The CDR3 is 19 amino acids. Trimming removed 0 bases from V and 0 bases from J; junction bases left unmatched: 8. CDR3 residues: CASSLSSARGYSYNSPLHF. CDR3 in DNA: TGTGCCAGCAGTTTATCCAGCGCCAGGGGGTACTCCTATAATTCACCCCTCCACTTT.

The chain recombines TRBV29-1 with TRBJ2-1; TRBD1 agrees at 7 bases. V gave up 8 bases and J gave up 4 bases; unmatched junction bases: 5. Germline-derived CDR1 and CDR2 are SQVTM and ANQGSEA. This CDR3 spans 12 amino acids. CDR3 sequence: CSSRDSYNEQFF. CDR3 nucleotide sequence: TGCAGCAGCCGGGACAGTTACAATGAGCAGTTCTTC.

This clone was seen just once. For the CDR3, the DNA is TGTGCCAGCAGCCCGGGGATCTACGAGCAGTACTTC. Its protein is CASSPGIYEQYF. V and J are TRBV12-3 or TRBV12-4 and TRBJ2-7, with D possibly being TRBD2 (5 bases). This CDR3 has 12 amino acids. V gave up 6 bases and J gave up 3 bases, with 9 bases separating them.

Only one count was recorded for this clone. The rearrangement joins TRBV5-1 to TRBJ2-1, with a tentative D call TRBD1 (5 bases). The CDR3 consists of 15 residues. Per germline, CDR1 SGHRS and CDR2 YFSETQ. Trimming cost V 3 bases and J 8 bases, with 18 bases left between them. The CDR3 is CASSWRQSTRDEQFF. The CDR3 DNA is TGCGCCAGCAGCTGGCGACAGAGTACAAGAGATGAGCAGTTCTTC. Full variable domain (remainder filled in from reference TRBV5-1 and TRBJ2-1): KAGVTQTPRYLIKTRGQQVTLSCSPISGHRSVSWYQQTPGQGLQFLFEYFSETQRNKGNFPGRFSGRQFSNSRSEMNVSTLELGDSALYLCASSWRQSTRDEQFFGPGTRLTVL.